A single sample gave rise to the 6 T cell receptor beta chains below, sequenced in a study of shared clonotypes between healthy human individuals (dated by TCRdb to 2018 to 2021). To prepare the library, the immunoSEQ multiplex PCR assay was applied. Here the immuneACCESS table is served through TCRdb, limited to in-frame sequences with V and J called. Missing clones are a known gap in these copies; in checked studies unresolved V genes cover under half, and the rest lacks a known reason. The sample table contains about 2.1 million clones; only one count was recorded for about 93% of them. The top ten clonotypes cover more than 1.5% of the sample. CD8 naive samples were CD45RO-negative cells positively selected for CCR7, giving a CD45RA+CCR7+ population that excluded TemRA cells. The sequenced sample was naive CD8+ T cells from PBMCs. The sample's cell subset or site, from its label and the paper: CD45RA+CCR7+. These TCRs come from a man between 18 and 35 years old in good health. Some clones in this sample may be carry-over from other donors' samples.

This clone is a singleton in its sample. The chain has TRBV4-1 and TRBJ2-3; D perhaps matches TRBD2 (5 bases). Trimming took off 4 bases at V and 4 bases at J, with 15 bases between the two ends. The CDR3 loop spans 15 amino acids. Germline V CDR1 and CDR2: MGHRA, YSYEKL. The CDR3 sequence is CASSPTRLAPDTQYF. The DNA of the CDR3 is TGCGCCAGCAGCCCGACTCGGCTAGCTCCAGATACGCAGTATTTT.

The chain combines TRBV27 with TRBJ2-6, with D unclear. Trimming removed 8 bases from V and 0 bases from J, with 11 bases in between. The germline V gene encodes CDR1 MNHEY and CDR2 SMNVEV (reference sequence). CDR3 length: 15 amino acids. CDR3 nucleotide sequence: TGTGCCAGCTCTCTTCTACTCTCTGGGGCCAACGTCCTGACTTTC. It specifies CASSLLLSGANVLTF.

This clone came up once. The chain is built from TRBV12-5 and TRBJ2-7, with D possibly being TRBD1 (5 bases). CDR3 size: 13 residues. Trimming removed 2 bases from V and 2 bases from J, with 7 bases in between. Germline V lookup: CDR1 LGHNT, CDR2 FRNRAP. The CDR3 coding sequence is TGTGCTAGTGGTTTGCAGGGAACCTACGAGCAGTACTTC. Translating it yields CASGLQGTYEQYF. The whole variable domain, filled in from reference TRBV12-5 and TRBJ2-7, reads DARVTQTPRHKVTEMGQEVTMRCQPILGHNTVFWYRQTMMQGLELLAYFRNRAPLDDSGMPKDRFSAEMPDATLATLKIQPSEPRDSAVYFCASGLQGTYEQYFGPGTRLTVT.

The gene calls are TRBV4-1 and TRBJ2-1; TRBD2 is a possible D gene (5 bases). The CDR3 runs to 13 residues. Trimming took 4 bases from V and 6 from J, leaving 10 bases between them. Germline CDR1 and CDR2: MGHRA and YSYEKL. CDR3 region: CASSPREANEQFF. CDR3 in DNA: TGCGCCAGCAGCCCCCGGGAAGCCAATGAGCAGTTCTTC.

The rearrangement links TRBV4-3 to TRBJ2-1; tentatively, D is TRBD2 (6 bases). Germline-derived CDR1 and CDR2 are LGHNA and YSLEER. The CDR3 is 15 residues long. The V gene lost 0 bases and the J gene lost 6 bases, with 12 bases spanning the gap. The CDR3 region is CASSQDRLVGNEQFF. The CDR3 DNA reads as TGCGCCAGCAGCCAAGACCGACTAGTGGGCAATGAGCAGTTCTTC.

About this clone: The identical CDR3 is also encoded by other nucleotide sequences in the sample. The rearrangement joins TRBV27 to TRBJ2-1; maybe TRBD2 (7 bases). Germline V lookup: CDR1 MNHEY, CDR2 SMNVEV (reference sequence). V shed 5 bases and J shed 6 bases, with 14 bases lying between them. This CDR3 is built from 14 residues. The CDR3 loop reads CASSPAGAGNEQFF. The CDR3, as DNA: TGTGCCAGCAGTCCCGCGGGGGCCGGCAATGAGCAGTTCTTC.